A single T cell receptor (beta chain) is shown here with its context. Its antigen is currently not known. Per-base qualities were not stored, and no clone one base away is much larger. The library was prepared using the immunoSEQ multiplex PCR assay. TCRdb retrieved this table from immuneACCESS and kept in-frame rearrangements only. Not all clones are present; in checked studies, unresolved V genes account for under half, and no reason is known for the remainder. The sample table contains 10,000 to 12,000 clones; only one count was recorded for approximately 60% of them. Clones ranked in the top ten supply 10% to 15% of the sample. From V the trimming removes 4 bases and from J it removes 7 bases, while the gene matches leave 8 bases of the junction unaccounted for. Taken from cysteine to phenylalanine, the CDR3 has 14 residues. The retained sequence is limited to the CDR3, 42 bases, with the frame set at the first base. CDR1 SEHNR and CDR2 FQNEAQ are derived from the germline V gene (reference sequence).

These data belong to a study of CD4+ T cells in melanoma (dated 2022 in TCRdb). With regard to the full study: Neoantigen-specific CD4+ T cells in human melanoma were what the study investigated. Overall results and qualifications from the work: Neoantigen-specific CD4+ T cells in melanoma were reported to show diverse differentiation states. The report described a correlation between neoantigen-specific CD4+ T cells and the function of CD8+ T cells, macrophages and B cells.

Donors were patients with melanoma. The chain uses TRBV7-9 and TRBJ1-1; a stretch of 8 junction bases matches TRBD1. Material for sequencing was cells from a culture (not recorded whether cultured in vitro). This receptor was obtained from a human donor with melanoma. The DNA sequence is TGTGCCAGCAGCTCACAGGGGGATAGCGGTGAAGCTTTCTTT. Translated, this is CASSSQGDSGEAFF.